The TCR beta chain described here comes from a study of T-cell memory formation after mild COVID-19. Whole-study results and caveats: The pre-infection memory compartment contained some responding clones, suggesting cross-reactive memory joined.

This clonotype was counted a few times. Its antigen is unidentified. The CDR3 length is 14 residues. Trimming removed 3 bases at V and 3 bases at J, with 11 bases between. Germline values: CDR1 MNHEY, CDR2 SMNVEV (reference sequence). TCRdb recomputed calls from the 5' RACE reads with MiXCR, one row per CDR3 protein. The sample has about half a million distinct CDR3 sequences, roughly 20% seen once; the top ten hold around 12%. The chain is built from TRBV27 and TRBJ1-2; a possible D gene is TRBD1 (5 bases). The sequence was obtained from an adult woman who had mild COVID-19 (a few samples of this study predate the infection). Cell type and time point are not known. The source material was PBMCs or a T cell subset sorted from them (not recorded which). The CDR3 DNA follows: TGTGCCAGCAGTTTGTGGGGGAGTGACTATGGCTACACCTTC. Translating it yields CASSLWGSDYGYTF.